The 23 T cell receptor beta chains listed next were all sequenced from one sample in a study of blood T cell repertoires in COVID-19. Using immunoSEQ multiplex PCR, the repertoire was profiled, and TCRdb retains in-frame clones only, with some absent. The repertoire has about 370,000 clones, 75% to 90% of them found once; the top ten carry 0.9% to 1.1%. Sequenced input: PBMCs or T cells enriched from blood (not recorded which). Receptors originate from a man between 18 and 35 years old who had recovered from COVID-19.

CDR3 DNA: TGTGCCAGCAGCCACATCACGCGTGGACAGATCGGGAACACTGAAGCTTTCTTT. Amino acid sequence: CASSHITRGQIGNTEAFF. The chain has TRBV3-1 (or the pseudogene TRBV3-2) and TRBJ1-1; maybe TRBD1 (6 bases). Germline V gene data show CDR1 as LGHDT and CDR2 as YNNKEL (reference sequence). This CDR3 spans 18 amino acids. Trimming cost V 3 bases and J 1 base, with 21 bases left between them.

CDR3 coding DNA: TGTGCCAGCAGTGTCCAATTAGTCATGTACTTC. This encodes CASSVQLVMYF. J is TRBJ2-5 and V is TRBV2; D is ambiguous. The CDR3 spans 11 residues. CDR1 SNHLY and CDR2 FYNNEI come from the germline V gene. Trimming took 4 bases from V and 13 from J, leaving 13 bases between them.

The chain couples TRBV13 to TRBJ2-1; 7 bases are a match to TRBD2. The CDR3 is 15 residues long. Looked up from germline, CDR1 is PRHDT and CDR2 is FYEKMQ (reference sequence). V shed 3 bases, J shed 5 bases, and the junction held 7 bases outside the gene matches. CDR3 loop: CASSLGLAVNNEQFF. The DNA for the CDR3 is TGTGCCAGCAGCTTGGGGCTAGCGGTAAACAATGAGCAGTTCTTC.

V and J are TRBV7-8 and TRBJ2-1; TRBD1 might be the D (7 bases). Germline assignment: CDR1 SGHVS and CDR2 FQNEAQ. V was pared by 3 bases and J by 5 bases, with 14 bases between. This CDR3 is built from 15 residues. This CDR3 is CASSFVRGENNEQFF. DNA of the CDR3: TGTGCCAGCAGCTTTGTCAGGGGGGAAAACAATGAGCAGTTCTTC.

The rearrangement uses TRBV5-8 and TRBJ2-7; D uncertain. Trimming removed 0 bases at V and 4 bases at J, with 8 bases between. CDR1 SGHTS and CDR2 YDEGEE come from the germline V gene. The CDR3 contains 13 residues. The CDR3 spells CASSLGGLYEQYF. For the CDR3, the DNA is TGTGCCAGCAGCTTGGGAGGTTTGTACGAGCAGTACTTC. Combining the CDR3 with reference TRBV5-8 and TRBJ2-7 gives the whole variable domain EAGVTQSPTHLIKTRGQQATLRCSPISGHTSVYWYQQALGLGLQFLLWYDEGEERNRGNFPPRFSGRQFPNYSSELNVNALELEDSALYLCASSLGGLYEQYFGPGTRLTVT.

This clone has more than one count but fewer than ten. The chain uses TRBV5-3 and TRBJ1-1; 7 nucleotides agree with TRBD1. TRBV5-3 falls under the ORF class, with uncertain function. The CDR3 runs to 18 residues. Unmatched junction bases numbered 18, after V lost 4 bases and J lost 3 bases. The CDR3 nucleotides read TGTGCCAGAAGCCACATTCTTGACGGACAGGTCGAAGACACTGAAGCTTTCTTT. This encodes CARSHILDGQVEDTEAFF.

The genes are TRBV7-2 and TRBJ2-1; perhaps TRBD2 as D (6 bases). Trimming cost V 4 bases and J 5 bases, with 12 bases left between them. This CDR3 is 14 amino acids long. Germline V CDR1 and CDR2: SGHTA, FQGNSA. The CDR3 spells CASSYGTRDNEQFF. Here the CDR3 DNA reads TGTGCCAGCAGCTACGGGACTCGAGACAATGAGCAGTTCTTC. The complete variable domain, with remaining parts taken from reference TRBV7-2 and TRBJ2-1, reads GAGVSQSPSNKVTEKGKDVELRCDPISGHTALYWYRQSLGQGLEFLIYFQGNSAPDKSGLPSDRFSAERTGGSVSTLTIQRTQQEDSAVYLCASSYGTRDNEQFFGPGTRLTVL.

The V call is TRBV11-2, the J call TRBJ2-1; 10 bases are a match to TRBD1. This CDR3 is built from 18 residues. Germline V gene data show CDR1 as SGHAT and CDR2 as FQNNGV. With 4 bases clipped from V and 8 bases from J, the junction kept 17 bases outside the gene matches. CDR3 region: CASSSTGGGAVVNDEQFF. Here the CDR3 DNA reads TGTGCCAGCAGCTCGACAGGGGGCGGAGCGGTTGTTAACGATGAGCAGTTCTTC.

The CDR3 sequence is CASSTTGTSLHEQYF. CDR3 in DNA: TGTGCCAGCAGCACGACGGGGACTAGCCTCCACGAGCAGTACTTC. The chain recombines TRBV9 with TRBJ2-7; 9 bases are a match to TRBD2. V lost 4 bases and J lost 5; bases outside the gene matches: 10. The CDR3 extends over 15 amino acids. Germline CDR1 SGDLS, CDR2 YYNGEE.

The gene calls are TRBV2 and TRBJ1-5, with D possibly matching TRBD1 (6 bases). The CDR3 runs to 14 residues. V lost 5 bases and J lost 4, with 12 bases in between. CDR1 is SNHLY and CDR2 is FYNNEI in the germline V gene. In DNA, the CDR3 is TGTGCCAGCAGTATACTACAGGGTAATCAGCCCCAGCATTTT. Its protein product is CASSILQGNQPQHF. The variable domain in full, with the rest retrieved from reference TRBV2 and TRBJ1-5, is EPEVTQTPSHQVTQMGQEVILRCVPISNHLYFYWYRQILGQKVEFLVSFYNNEISEKSEIFDDQFSVERPDGSNFTLKIRSTKLEDSAMYFCASSILQGNQPQHFGDGTRLSIL.

The CDR3 region has the DNA TGTGCCAGCTCACCGGACAGGACCAACTACGAGCAGTACTTC. It yields the protein CASSPDRTNYEQYF. The rearrangement joins TRBV18 to TRBJ2-7; 7 bases align to TRBD1. The CDR3 sequence is 14 residues long. V shed 3 bases and J 3 bases; nucleotides not matched to a gene: 5. Germline CDR1 reads KGHSH; CDR2 reads LQKENI. Complete variable domain (other parts from reference TRBV18 and TRBJ2-7): NAGVMQNPRHLVRRRGQEARLRCSPMKGHSHVYWYRQLPEEGLKFMVYLQKENIIDESGMPKERFSAEFPKEGPSILRIQQVVRGDSAAYFCASSPDRTNYEQYFGPGTRLTVT.

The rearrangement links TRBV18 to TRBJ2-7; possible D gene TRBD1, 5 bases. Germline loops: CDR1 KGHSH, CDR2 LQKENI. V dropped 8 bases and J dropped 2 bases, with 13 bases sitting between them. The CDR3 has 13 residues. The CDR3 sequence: CASTTGYAYEQYF. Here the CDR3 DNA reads TGTGCCAGCACTACAGGATACGCCTACGAGCAGTACTTC.

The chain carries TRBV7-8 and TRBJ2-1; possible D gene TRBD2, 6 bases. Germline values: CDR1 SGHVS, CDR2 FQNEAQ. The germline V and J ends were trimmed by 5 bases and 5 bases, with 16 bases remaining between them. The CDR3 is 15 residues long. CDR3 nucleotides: TGTGCCAGCAGCCTAACCGGGACTCCTAACAATGAGCAGTTCTTC. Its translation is CASSLTGTPNNEQFF.

CDR3 protein: CASSPEALVPPQHF. The CDR3 bases are TGTGCCAGCAGCCCCGAGGCCCTCGTCCCGCCCCAGCATTTT. The chain joins TRBV7-8 to TRBJ1-5; D gene uncertain. CDR3 length equals 14 residues. V was cut by 5 bases and J by 9 bases, with 17 bases left in between. In germline, CDR1 is SGHVS, CDR2 FQNEAQ.

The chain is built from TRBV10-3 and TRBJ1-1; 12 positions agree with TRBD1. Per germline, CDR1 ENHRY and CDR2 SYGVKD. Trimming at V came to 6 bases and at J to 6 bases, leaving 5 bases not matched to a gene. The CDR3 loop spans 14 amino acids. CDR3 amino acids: CAIRGQGAHSEAFF. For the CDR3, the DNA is TGTGCCATCAGGGGACAGGGGGCGCATTCTGAAGCTTTCTTT.

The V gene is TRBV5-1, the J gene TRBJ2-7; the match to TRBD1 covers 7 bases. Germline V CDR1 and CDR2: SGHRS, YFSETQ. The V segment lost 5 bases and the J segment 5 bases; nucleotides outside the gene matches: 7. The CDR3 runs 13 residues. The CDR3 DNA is TGCGCCAGCAGTTCGAGGGGGCAGGACGAGCAGTACTTC. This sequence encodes CASSSRGQDEQYF.

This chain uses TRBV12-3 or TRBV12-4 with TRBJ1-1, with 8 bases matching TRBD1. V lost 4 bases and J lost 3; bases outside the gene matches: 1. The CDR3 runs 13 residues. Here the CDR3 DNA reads TGTGCCAGCAGTTCAGGGGGCGACACTGAAGCTTTCTTT. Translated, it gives CASSSGGDTEAFF.

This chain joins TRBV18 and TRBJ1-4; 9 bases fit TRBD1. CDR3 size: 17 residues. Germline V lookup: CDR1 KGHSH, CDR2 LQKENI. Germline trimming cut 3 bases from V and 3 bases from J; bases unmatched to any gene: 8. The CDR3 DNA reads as TGTGCCAGCTCACCTCCTGACAGGGGGGTTGCTAATGAAAAACTGTTTTTT. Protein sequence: CASSPPDRGVANEKLFF.

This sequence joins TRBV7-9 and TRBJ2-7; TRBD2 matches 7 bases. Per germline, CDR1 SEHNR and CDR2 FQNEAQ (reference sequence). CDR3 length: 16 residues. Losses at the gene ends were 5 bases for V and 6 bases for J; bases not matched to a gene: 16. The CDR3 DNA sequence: TGTGCCAGCAGCCCGCGGGCGTGGACTAGTGGGCGCGAGCAGTACTTC. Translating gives CASSPRAWTSGREQYF.

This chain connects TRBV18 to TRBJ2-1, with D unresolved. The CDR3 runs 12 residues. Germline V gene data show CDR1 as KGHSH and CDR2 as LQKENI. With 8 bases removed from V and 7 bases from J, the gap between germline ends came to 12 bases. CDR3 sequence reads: CASLPGGNEQFF. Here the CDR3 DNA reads TGTGCCAGCCTCCCAGGTGGGAATGAGCAGTTCTTC.

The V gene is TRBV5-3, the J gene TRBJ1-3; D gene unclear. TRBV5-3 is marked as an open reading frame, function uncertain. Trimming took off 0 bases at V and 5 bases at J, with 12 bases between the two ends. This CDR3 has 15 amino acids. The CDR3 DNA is TGTGCCAGAAGCTTGGTTTTTGGGAGGAGAAACACCATATATTTT. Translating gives CARSLVFGRRNTIYF.

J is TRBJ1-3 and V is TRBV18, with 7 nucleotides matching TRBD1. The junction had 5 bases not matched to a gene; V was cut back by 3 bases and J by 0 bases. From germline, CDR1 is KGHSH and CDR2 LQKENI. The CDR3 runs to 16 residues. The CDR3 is CASSPQTGVSGNTIYF. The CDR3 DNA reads TGTGCCAGCTCACCTCAAACAGGGGTCTCTGGAAACACCATATATTTT. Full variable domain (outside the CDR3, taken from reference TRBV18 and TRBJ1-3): NAGVMQNPRHLVRRRGQEARLRCSPMKGHSHVYWYRQLPEEGLKFMVYLQKENIIDESGMPKERFSAEFPKEGPSILRIQQVVRGDSAAYFCASSPQTGVSGNTIYFGEGSWLTVV.

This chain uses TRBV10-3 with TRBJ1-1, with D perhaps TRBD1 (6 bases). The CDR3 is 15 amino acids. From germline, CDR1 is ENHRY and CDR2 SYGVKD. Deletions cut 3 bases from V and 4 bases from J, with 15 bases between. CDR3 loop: CAISEPRDKSTEAFF. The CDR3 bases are TGTGCCATCAGTGAACCCCGGGACAAGTCCACTGAAGCTTTCTTT.